This TCR beta chain originates from a study of blood T cell repertoires in COVID-19. Study overall: Both acute and convalescent COVID-19 samples were obtained from the United States, Italy and Spain. PBMCs, B-cell-depleted T cells, or T cells provided the cDNA or gDNA that made up the material.

Data came from immunoSEQ multiplex PCR; TCRdb stores just in-frame clones and leaves some out. The sample lists 250,000 to 300,000 clones; 81% were seen once. The table lists this clone with a count of one. The germline V and J ends were trimmed by 8 bases and 2 bases, with 4 bases remaining between them. Germline V lookup: CDR1 MNHEY, CDR2 SVGAGI. The CDR3 has 10 residues. Sequenced input: peripheral blood. V is TRBV6-5 and J is TRBJ2-7, with D hard to call. The receptor was derived from a woman aged 55 to 70 with active or convalescent COVID-19. CDR3 sequence reads: CASHTYEQYF. Here the CDR3 DNA reads TGTGCCAGCCACACCTACGAGCAGTACTTC.